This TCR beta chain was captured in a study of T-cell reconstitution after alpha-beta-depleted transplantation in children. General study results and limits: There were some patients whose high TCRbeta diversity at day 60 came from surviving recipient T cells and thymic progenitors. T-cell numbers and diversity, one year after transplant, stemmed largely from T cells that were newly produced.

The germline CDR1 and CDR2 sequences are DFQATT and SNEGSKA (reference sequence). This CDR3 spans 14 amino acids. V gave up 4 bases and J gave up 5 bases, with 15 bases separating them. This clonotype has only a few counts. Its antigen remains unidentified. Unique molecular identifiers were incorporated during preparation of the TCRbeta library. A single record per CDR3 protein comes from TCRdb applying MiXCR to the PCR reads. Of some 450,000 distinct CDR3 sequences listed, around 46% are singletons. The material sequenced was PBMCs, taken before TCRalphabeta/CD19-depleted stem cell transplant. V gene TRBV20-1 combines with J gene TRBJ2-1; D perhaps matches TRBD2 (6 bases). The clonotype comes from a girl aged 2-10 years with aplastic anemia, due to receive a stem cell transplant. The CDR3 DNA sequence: TGCAGTGCTAAGGGGAGGAGGACAAACAATGAGCAGTTCTTC. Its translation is CSAKGRRTNNEQFF.